This entry lists 27 T cell receptor beta chains sequenced from one sample in a study of shared clonotypes between healthy human individuals. Profiled with immunoSEQ multiplex PCR; TCRdb holds only in-frame clones, not every one. The sample lists fewer than 650,000 clones; 76% were seen once. Sequencing was carried out using PBMCs. These receptors all come from a middle-aged woman in good health. Some clones in this sample may be carry-over from other donors' samples.

The chain recombines TRBV2 with TRBJ1-5, with a weak D call TRBD1 (6 bases). Germline CDR1 and CDR2: SNHLY and FYNNEI. The CDR3 runs to 16 residues. V was clipped by 7 bases and J by 5 bases, with 21 bases between them. The CDR3 protein is CASTEEGGGLDQPQHF. DNA for the CDR3: TGTGCCAGCACCGAAGAGGGAGGGGGGCTGGATCAGCCCCAGCATTTT.

This clone showed up just once. One base separates it from a far larger clone, so it is likely a read error. This specimen includes other DNA sequences encoding the same CDR3. The chain uses TRBV10-3 and TRBJ1-3; unclear D gene. The CDR3 spans 14 residues. Germline lookup yields CDR1 ENHRY and CDR2 SYGVKD. The V end lost 2 bases, the J end lost 0 bases, and 5 bases lay between the germline ends. CDR3 sequence (DNA): TGTGCCATCAGTGAGGCAGGCTCTGGAAACACCATATATTTT. This translates into CAISEAGSGNTIYF.

This clone occurred once. The gene calls are TRBV27 and TRBJ1-5; tentatively, D is TRBD1 (6 bases). The CDR3 is made up of 14 amino acids. Germline-derived CDR1 and CDR2 are MNHEY and SMNVEV (reference sequence). Trimming pared 6 bases from V and 2 bases from J, leaving 11 bases between. CDR3 DNA sequence: TGTGCCAGCAGCCAGGACAGAGGCAATCAGCCCCAGCATTTT. Residues: CASSQDRGNQPQHF.

This CDR3 is CASSEMGETQYF. The CDR3 DNA follows: TGTGCCAGCAGTGAAATGGGAGAGACCCAGTACTTC. The chain uses TRBV2 and TRBJ2-5; D call uncertain. Germline V lookup: CDR1 SNHLY, CDR2 FYNNEI. This CDR3 region has 12 residues. V lost 2 bases to trimming and J lost 4 bases, with 5 bases between them.

The chain joins TRBV7-2 to TRBJ2-6; D uncertain. The germline V gene encodes CDR1 SGHTA and CDR2 FQGNSA. Trimming removed 3 bases from V and 4 bases from J, with 4 bases in between. The CDR3 runs 13 residues. The CDR3, as DNA: TGTGCCAGCAGCTTGTACGGGGCCAACGTCCTGACTTTC. It translates to CASSLYGANVLTF.

The CDR3 region is CASSQDLPSRGNYGYTF. CDR3 DNA sequence: TGTGCCAGCAGCCAAGATCTTCCATCTAGGGGGAACTATGGCTACACCTTC. The chain carries TRBV4-2 and TRBJ1-2, with a tentative D call TRBD1 (6 bases). Between the trimmed V and J ends, which lost 0 bases and 2 bases, there was a span of 16 bases. The CDR3 has 17 amino acids. From germline, CDR1 is LGHNA and CDR2 YNFKEQ.

This chain uses TRBV5-1 with TRBJ1-1; D perhaps matches TRBD1 (5 bases). This CDR3 is built from 14 residues. The germline V gene encodes CDR1 SGHRS and CDR2 YFSETQ. The germline V and J ends were trimmed by 1 base and 0 bases, with 7 bases remaining between them. CDR3: CASSLQTVNTEAFF. The CDR3 nucleotides read TGCGCCAGCAGCTTGCAGACAGTGAACACTGAAGCTTTCTTT.

This clone was seen at least ten times. The chain uses TRBV29-1 and TRBJ1-1, with a possible D match to TRBD1 (5 bases). V gave up 2 bases and J gave up 5 bases, with 9 bases separating them. CDR1 and CDR2 (germline): SQVTM, ANQGSEA. The CDR3 runs 12 residues. CDR3 sequence: CSVEQGETEAFF. DNA for the CDR3: TGCAGCGTTGAACAGGGTGAGACTGAAGCTTTCTTT.

This clone was counted once. The chain carries TRBV7-9 and TRBJ2-7; D not resolved. This CDR3 has 13 amino acids. In germline, CDR1 is SEHNR, CDR2 FQNEAQ (reference sequence). Trimming took off 3 bases at V and 5 bases at J, with 11 bases between the two ends. In DNA form, the CDR3 reads TGTGCCAGCAGCTTCGGTGGGTTCGACGAGCAGTACTTC. This gives the protein CASSFGGFDEQYF. Using reference TRBV7-9 and TRBJ2-7 for the parts outside the CDR3, the full variable domain is DTGVSQNPRHKITKRGQNVTFRCDPISEHNRLYWYRQTLGQGPEFLTYFQNEAQLEKSRLLSDRFSAERPKGSFSTLEIQRTEQGDSAMYLCASSFGGFDEQYFGPGTRLTVT.

The V call is TRBV18, the J call TRBJ1-1; perhaps TRBD1 as D (5 bases). The V and J ends lost 6 bases and 4 bases respectively, with 15 bases between them. The germline V gene encodes CDR1 KGHSH and CDR2 LQKENI. This CDR3 is built from 14 residues. The DNA for the CDR3 is TGTGCCAGCTCGACGATTCCAGGGCCCACTGAAGCTTTCTTT. Encoded protein: CASSTIPGPTEAFF.

V is TRBV28 and J is TRBJ2-6; D gene ambiguous. CDR3 length: 16 amino acids. V was shortened by 6 bases and J by 6 bases, with 18 bases between the two germline ends. Per the germline V gene, CDR1 is MDHEN and CDR2 is SYDVKM. The CDR3 sequence is CASSPMGSDVANVLTF. For the CDR3, the DNA is TGTGCCAGCAGCCCAATGGGGTCGGATGTGGCCAACGTCCTGACTTTC. Full variable domain (missing parts from reference TRBV28 and TRBJ2-6): DVKVTQSSRYLVKRTGEKVFLECVQDMDHENMFWYRQDPGLGLRLIYFSYDVKMKEKGDIPEGYSVSREKKERFSLILESASTNQTSMYLCASSPMGSDVANVLTFGAGSRLTVL.

The chain combines TRBV27 with TRBJ1-5; 8 bases line up with TRBD1. In germline, CDR1 is MNHEY, CDR2 SMNVEV (reference sequence). The CDR3 runs to 14 residues. Germline trimming cut 4 bases from V and 9 bases from J; bases unmatched to any gene: 8. The CDR3 DNA sequence: TGTGCCAGCAGTTCAGGGGGCCGGTTTTCGCCCCAGCATTTT. Its translation: CASSSGGRFSPQHF.

The genes are TRBV28 and TRBJ1-2; 7 nucleotides agree with TRBD1. V lost 2 bases and J lost 4; bases outside the gene matches: 13. The length of the CDR3 is 17 residues. The germline gives CDR1 MDHEN, CDR2 SYDVKM. As DNA, the CDR3 is TGTGCCAGCAGTTTAAGCTCCTTCGGCTACAGGGGCTATGGCTACACCTTC. Translation gives CASSLSSFGYRGYGYTF.

Concerning this clone itself: A read error may account for a junction end that differs from germline. The chain uses TRBV7-7 and TRBJ2-1; D uncertain. This CDR3 contains 15 residues. CDR1 SSHAT and CDR2 FNYEAQ come from the germline V gene (reference sequence). CDR3 sequence (DNA): TGTGCTAGCAGCCCCACGTTGTCGAAGGCATATGAGCAGTTCTTC. This sequence encodes CASSPTLSKAYEQFF.

A single count supports this clone. The genes are TRBV14 and TRBJ1-2, with 8 bases that match TRBD1. The CDR3 consists of 16 residues. V dropped 4 bases and J dropped 0; count of bases not matched to a gene: 7. Germline assignment: CDR1 SGHDN and CDR2 FVKESK. CDR3 region: CASSPGTGLTNYGYTF. The CDR3 bases are TGTGCCAGCAGCCCTGGGACAGGCCTGACTAACTATGGCTACACCTTC.

The CDR3 DNA reads as TGTGCCAGCAGCCGACGGACTAGCGGGAGAATTGAGCAGTTCTTC. Translation gives CASSRRTSGRIEQFF. The rearrangement uses TRBV6-5 and TRBJ2-1; TRBD2 aligns across 13 bases. This CDR3 is built from 15 residues. CDR1 is MNHEY and CDR2 is SVGAGI in the germline V gene. Trimming took 6 bases from V and 9 from J; bases not matched to a gene: 8.

The chain carries TRBV14 and TRBJ2-1, with D unclear. V lost 3 bases and J 6 bases, leaving 27 bases between the germline ends. Germline V gene data show CDR1 as SGHDN and CDR2 as FVKESK. The CDR3 spans 19 residues. As DNA, the CDR3 is TGTGCCAGCAGCCACGAACCCAAAGAACTCTGGTCCACCCCCAATGAGCAGTTCTTC. It yields the protein CASSHEPKELWSTPNEQFF.

The rearrangement joins TRBV15 to TRBJ2-1; tentative D call: TRBD2 (5 bases). This CDR3 has 12 residues. V was trimmed by 6 bases and J by 9 bases, leaving 12 bases between them. Germline V lookup: CDR1 LNHNV, CDR2 YYDKDF (reference sequence). This chain's CDR3 is CATRRSGFEQFF. The CDR3 nucleotides read TGTGCCACCAGGAGAAGCGGCTTTGAGCAGTTCTTC.

The rearrangement links TRBV7-9 to TRBJ2-7; 10 bases line up with TRBD1. The germline CDR1 and CDR2 sequences are SEHNR and FQNEAQ (reference sequence). The CDR3 runs 14 residues. V trimming: 1 base; J trimming: 6 bases; junction bases outside the gene matches: 3. CDR3 region: CASSLGGQGTEQYF. Here the CDR3 DNA reads TGTGCCAGCAGCTTAGGGGGACAGGGGACCGAGCAGTACTTC.

The genes are TRBV5-4 and TRBJ1-1; 7 bases match TRBD1. The CDR3 spans 14 residues. CDR1 SGHNT and CDR2 YYREEE come from the germline V gene (reference sequence). V was pared by 5 bases and J by 1 base, with 5 bases of the junction left unmatched. Here the CDR3 DNA reads TGTGCCAGCAGACAGGGGTTTGGGAACACTGAAGCTTTCTTT. Protein sequence: CASRQGFGNTEAFF.

The chain employs TRBV9 and TRBJ2-5, with TRBD2 matching 7 bases. Matching the DNA end better, TRBJ2-7 makes the J call doubtful. The CDR3 extends over 15 amino acids. Germline assignment: CDR1 SGDLS and CDR2 YYNGEE. CDR3 DNA: TGTGCCAGCAGCGTAGGTCCGACGGGAGGATACGAGCAGTACTTC. Protein product: CASSVGPTGGYEQYF.

This chain links TRBV5-4 with TRBJ2-7; TRBD2 is a possible D gene (6 bases). Germline assignment: CDR1 SGHNT and CDR2 YYREEE (reference sequence). V was shortened by 3 bases and J by 3 bases, with 13 bases between the two germline ends. The CDR3 spans 14 residues. The CDR3 DNA reads as TGTGCCAGCAGCTACGGGACTGATGGCTACGAGCAGTACTTC. As protein: CASSYGTDGYEQYF.

V is TRBV7-2 and J is TRBJ2-3, with no clear D. The length of the CDR3 is 13 residues. V dropped 1 base and J dropped 3 bases, with 5 bases sitting between them. Germline CDR1 SGHTA, CDR2 FQGNSA. The CDR3 DNA reads TGTGCCAGCAGCTTAGTCCCAACAGATACGCAGTATTTT. Protein: CASSLVPTDTQYF.

Regarding this clone: The junction departs from germline at one end; a sequencing error may be responsible. This sequence joins TRBV5-1 and TRBJ2-1; 13 nucleotides match TRBD2. CDR3 length: 15 residues. Germline V CDR1 and CDR2: SGHRS, YFSETQ. The CDR3 loop reads CASRLGLAGNNEQFF. CDR3 DNA: TGCGCCAGCAGGTTGGGACTAGCGGGAAACAATGAGCAGTTCTTC.

The chain combines TRBV28 with TRBJ1-2, with TRBD1 matching 8 bases. Germline-derived CDR1 and CDR2 are MDHEN and SYDVKM. This CDR3 is 15 amino acids long. V shed 6 bases and J 4 bases; nucleotides not matched to a gene: 10. CDR3 DNA: TGTGCCAGCAGGATCGGGGGACAGGCCGTCTATGGCTACACCTTC. Amino acids: CASRIGGQAVYGYTF.

This chain joins TRBV6-6 and TRBJ1-2, with 7 bases identical to TRBD1. Germline V gene data show CDR1 as MNHNY and CDR2 as SVGAGI (reference sequence). The length of the CDR3 is 13 residues. The J segment lost 3 bases and the V segment lost 2 bases, leaving 0 bases of the junction unmatched. The CDR3 coding sequence is TGTGCCAGCAGTTACGACAGGGACTATGGCTACACCTTC. This translates into CASSYDRDYGYTF.

As regards this clone: Distinct nucleotide sequences in the sample also encode this CDR3. The CDR3 loop reads CASSSGLAGGQETQYF. The CDR3 bases are TGCGCCAGCAGCTCTGGACTAGCGGGAGGACAAGAGACCCAGTACTTC. V gene TRBV5-1 combines with J gene TRBJ2-5; the match to TRBD2 covers 14 bases. Germline values: CDR1 SGHRS, CDR2 YFSETQ. The CDR3 totals 16 residues. The ends lost 3 bases at V and 2 bases at J; junction bases unmatched: 3. Full variable domain (outside the CDR3, taken from reference TRBV5-1 and TRBJ2-5): KAGVTQTPRYLIKTRGQQVTLSCSPISGHRSVSWYQQTPGQGLQFLFEYFSETQRNKGNFPGRFSGRQFSNSRSEMNVSTLELGDSALYLCASSSGLAGGQETQYFGPGTRLLVL.